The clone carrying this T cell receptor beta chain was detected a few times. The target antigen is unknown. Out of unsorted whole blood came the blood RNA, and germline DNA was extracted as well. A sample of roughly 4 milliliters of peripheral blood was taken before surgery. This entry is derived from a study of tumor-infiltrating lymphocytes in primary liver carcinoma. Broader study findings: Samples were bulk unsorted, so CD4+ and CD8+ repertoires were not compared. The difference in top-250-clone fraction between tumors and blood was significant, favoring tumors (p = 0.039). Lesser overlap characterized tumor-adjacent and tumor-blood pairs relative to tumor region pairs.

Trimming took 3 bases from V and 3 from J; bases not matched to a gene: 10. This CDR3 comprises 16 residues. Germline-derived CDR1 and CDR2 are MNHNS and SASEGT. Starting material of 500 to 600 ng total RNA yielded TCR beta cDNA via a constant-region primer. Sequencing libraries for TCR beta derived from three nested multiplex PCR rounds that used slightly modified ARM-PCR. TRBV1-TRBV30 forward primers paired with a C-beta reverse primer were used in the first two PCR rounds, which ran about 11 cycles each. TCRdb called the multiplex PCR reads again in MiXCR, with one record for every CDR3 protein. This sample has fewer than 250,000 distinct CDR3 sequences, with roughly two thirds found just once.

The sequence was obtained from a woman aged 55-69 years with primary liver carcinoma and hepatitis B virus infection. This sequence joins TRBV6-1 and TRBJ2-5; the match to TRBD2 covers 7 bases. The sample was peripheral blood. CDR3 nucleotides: TGTGCCAGCAGTGAGGGGCGCGGGAGTGGGGAAGAGACCCAGTACTTC. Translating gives CASSEGRGSGEETQYF.